The text below deals with one TCR beta chain. No cognate antigen has been identified for it. No per-base quality is available; no much larger clone lies one base away. This sample is part of a study of Ad26.COV2.S vaccination and SARS-CoV-2 variants listed by TCRdb under 2021. In the study overall: Donors in the vaccine arm were drawn from COV1001, a multicentre, randomized, double-blind, placebo-controlled phase I-IIa trial testing Ad26.COV2.S in healthy adults. Ad26.COV2.S was administered intramuscularly at a dose of 5x10^10 or 1x10^11 viral particles, either as one shot or as two shots given 56 days apart. The specificity and breadth of SARS-CoV-2-reactive T cell receptors after Ad26.COV2.S vaccination were assessed by TCRbeta repertoire sequencing. The TCR-sequenced set comprised around 30 samples: some 19 Ad26.COV2.S vaccine recipients, 5 placebo recipients and 8 SARS-CoV-2 convalescent individuals. Participants in the trial were split at random into five groups of five each, receiving low-dose or high-dose Ad26.COV2.S once or twice, or else placebo on both occasions. Blinding of investigators to trial group allocation was maintained during experiments and outcome assessment.

General findings and caveats noted by the study authors: The study was not powered for comparison of responses between vaccine doses or regimens. After vaccination, spike-specific CD8+ and CD4+ T cell responses were reported to show substantial breadth. It was noted by the authors that total T cell responses may have been underestimated by the TCR breadth and depth analyses. Higher spike-specific TCR breadth was observed in Ad26.COV2.S recipients than in placebo recipients (P = 0.0014). Vaccine and placebo recipients had comparable non-spike TCR breadth, which fits with the vaccine containing only spike.

The treatment or condition label here, explained by the study, means: some 20 received Ad26.COV2.S at low or high dose, single or two shots; roughly five received placebo; per-sample allocation not given. Repertoires of vaccine and placebo recipients were sequenced from samples taken on day 63 after the first injection. Between 29 July and 7 August 2020, Cohort 1b enrolled 20 to 30 adults aged 18-55 years at one site in Boston, USA. Ad26.COV2.S was a replication-incompetent adenovirus type 26 vector expressing a prefusion-stabilized SARS-CoV-2 spike protein from the original Wuhan strain. TCRbeta CDR3 regions were sequenced with the immunoSEQ Assay. After extraction, genomic DNA underwent amplification by bias-controlled multiplex PCR, followed by high-throughput sequencing. As for the authors' bioinformatics: To quantify the absolute abundance of every unique TCRbeta CDR3 region, sequences were collapsed and filtered. T cell fraction was estimated by normalization of TCRbeta template counts to usable DNA, with usable DNA being measured through amplification of reference genes present in all nucleated cells. Repertoire TCRs were annotated as SARS-CoV-2-specific by exact matching of V gene, CDR3 amino acid sequence and J gene to a known reactive TCR set. MIRA supplied the reference SARS-CoV-2 TCR set, which was filtered for enrichment in COVID-19-positive ImmuneCODE repertoires so that public or cross-reactive TCRs were removed. Using the MIRA antigens, annotated TCRs were further analysed by specific ORF or by position within an ORF. Breadth was defined as the number of annotated unique rearrangements divided by the total number of unique productive rearrangements, and depth was defined as the summed frequency of the annotated unique rearrangements. Two-sided Wilcoxon rank-sum tests were applied when comparing TCR breadth between groups. TCRdb mirrors the immuneACCESS table, restricted to in-frame sequences. Some clones are absent from its copies; in checked studies, under half trace to an unresolved V gene, and the reason for the others is unknown. That table furnishes V, J and clone size, whereas the DNA furnished D and trimming. Here the sample has about 450,000 clones; roughly 87% occur a single time. Of the sample, about 2.4% falls within the top ten clones.

The TCR comes from a person aged 18-60 years who received the Ad26.COV2.S COVID-19 vaccine or a placebo. The sequenced sample was peripheral blood, obtained in a trial of Ad26.COV2.S vaccine versus placebo.

The CDR3 protein: CASSSAPYDRGYAEAFF. The DNA sequence is TGTGCCAGCAGCTCCGCGCCCTACGACAGGGGGTACGCTGAAGCTTTCTTT. The receptor chain draws on TRBV11-2 and TRBJ1-1, and 9 junctional nucleotides match TRBD1. CDR1 SGHAT and CDR2 FQNNGV are derived from the germline V gene. Trimmed from V: 4 bases; trimmed from J: 6 bases; junction bases lacking a gene match: 15. The CDR3 contains 17 residues, cysteine and phenylalanine counted. The CDR3 DNA has 51 bases and is translated from base 1.